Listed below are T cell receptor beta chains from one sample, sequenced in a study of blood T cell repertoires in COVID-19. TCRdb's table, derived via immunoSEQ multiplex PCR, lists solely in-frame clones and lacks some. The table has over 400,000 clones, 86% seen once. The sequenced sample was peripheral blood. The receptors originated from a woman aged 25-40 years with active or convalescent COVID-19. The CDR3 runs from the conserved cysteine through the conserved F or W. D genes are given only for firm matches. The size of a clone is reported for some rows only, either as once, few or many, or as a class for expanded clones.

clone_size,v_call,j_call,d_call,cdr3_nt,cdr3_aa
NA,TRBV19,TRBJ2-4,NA,TGTGCCAGTAGTATCTACCCAGGGGACATTCAGTACTTC,CASSIYPGDIQYF
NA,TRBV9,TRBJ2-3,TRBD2,TGTGCCAGCAGCGCCGGACTAGCGGGTAGCACAGATACGCAGTATTTT,CASSAGLAGSTDTQYF
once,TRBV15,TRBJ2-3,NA,TGTGCCACCAGCCCCGAAAAGACAGCCTTAAATGCAGATACGCAGTATTTT,CATSPEKTALNADTQYF
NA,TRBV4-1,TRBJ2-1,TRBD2,TGCGCCAGCAGCATACAGCGGGGGCCAGCCTACAATGAGCAGTTCTTC,CASSIQRGPAYNEQFF
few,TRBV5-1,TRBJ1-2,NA,TGCGCCAGCAGCTTGGCCGTGGGCAGTGGCTACACCTTC,CASSLAVGSGYTF
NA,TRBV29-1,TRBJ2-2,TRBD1,TGCAGCGGGAAGGCGGGGACAGGGTCTCTCGGGGAGCTGTTTTTT,CSGKAGTGSLGELFF
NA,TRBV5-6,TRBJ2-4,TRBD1,TGTGCCAGCAGTGGACAGGGGGCGAACATTCAGTACTTC,CASSGQGANIQYF
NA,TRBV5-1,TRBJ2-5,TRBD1,TGCGCCAGCAGCTTGGTGGGACAGGTCCAAGAGACCCAGTACTTC,CASSLVGQVQETQYF
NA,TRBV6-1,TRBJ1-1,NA,TGTGCCAGCAGTGCTTCCGGGTGGGAGGGGCGGAACACTGAAGCTTTCTTT,CASSASGWEGRNTEAFF
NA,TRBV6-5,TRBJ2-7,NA,TGTGCCAGCAGGGGACATGGGGGAACCTACGAGCAGTACTTC,CASRGHGGTYEQYF
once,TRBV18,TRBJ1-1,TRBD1,TGTGCCAGCTCAGCTGGGACAGACACTGAAGCTTTCTTT,CASSAGTDTEAFF
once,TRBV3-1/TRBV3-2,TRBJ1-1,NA,TGTGCCAGCAGCCTAAGGGGTATGAACACTGAAGCTTTCTTT,CASSLRGMNTEAFF
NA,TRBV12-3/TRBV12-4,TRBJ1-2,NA,TGTGCCAGCAGTTCAGGACTTGGCTATGGCTACACCTTC,CASSSGLGYGYTF
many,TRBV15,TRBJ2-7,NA,TGTGCCACCAGCAGAGAGCGGCTAAACTCCTACGAGCAGTACTTC,CATSRERLNSYEQYF
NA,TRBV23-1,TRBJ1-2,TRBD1,TGCGCCAGCAGTGGACAGGCGATCTCGGGAGGCTACACCTTC,CASSGQAISGGYTF